The 29 T cell receptor beta chains in this list originate from one sample, sequenced in a study of T cell repertoires in cytomegalovirus infection. TCRdb fed the reads into MiXCR, producing one record per CDR3 protein. The sample gives 100,000 or so distinct CDR3 sequences, 16% of which show up once; 8% to 9.5% is in the top ten. The sample comprised PBMCs. The receptor set was obtained from a human donor in good health (CMV status not recorded). Some clones in this sample may be carry-over from other donors' samples.

Ten or more counts support this clonotype. This rearrangement joins TRBV6-2 or TRBV6-3 to TRBJ2-7, with TRBD1 matching over 9 bases. The germline V gene encodes CDR1 MNHEY and CDR2 SVGEGT. V trimming: 6 bases; J trimming: 3 bases; junction bases outside the gene matches: 6. This CDR3 region has 14 residues. CDR3 protein: CASSRQGDIYEQYF. CDR3 sequence (DNA): TGTGCCAGCAGCCGACAGGGGGATATCTACGAGCAGTACTTC.

The V gene is TRBV10-3, the J gene TRBJ2-2, with D possibly TRBD1 on 5 matching bases. Germline assignment: CDR1 ENHRY and CDR2 SYGVKD. Trimming shortened V by 3 bases and J by 3 bases, and 11 bases separated the two germline ends. The CDR3 sequence is 15 residues long. As DNA, the CDR3 is TGTGCCATCAGTGACAGGGTCGTGGACACCGGGGAGCTGTTTTTT. The encoded protein is CAISDRVVDTGELFF.

This clonotype was detected ten times or more. The chain couples TRBV7-2 to TRBJ2-7; 9 bases map to TRBD1. V dropped 6 bases and J dropped 3; count of bases not matched to a gene: 9. CDR1 is SGHTA and CDR2 is FQGNSA in the germline V gene. This CDR3 comprises 15 residues. For the CDR3, the DNA is TGTGCCAGCAGGGTGGGACAGGGCCAAGTCTACGAGCAGTACTTC. The encoded protein is CASRVGQGQVYEQYF.

As regards this clonotype: A read error is possible here, since a much larger clone lies one base away. The rearrangement links TRBV4-2 to TRBJ1-1; no firm D call. The CDR3 runs 15 residues. The germline V and J ends were trimmed by 0 bases and 1 base, with 9 bases remaining between them. Germline CDR1 LGHNA, CDR2 YNFKEQ. The CDR3 DNA follows: TGTGCCAGCAGCCAAGAGAGAGCAAGGAACACTGAAGCTTTCTTT. Amino acid sequence: CASSQERARNTEAFF.

Remarks on this clonotype: Being one base from a much bigger clone, this may be a read error. The V gene is TRBV7-4, the J gene TRBJ2-1, with D unclear. The CDR3 spans 12 residues. Per the germline V gene, CDR1 is SGHVT and CDR2 is SQSDAQ. In DNA, the CDR3 is TGTGCCAGCAGCCCGCTGAGCAATGAGCAGATCTTC. Residues: CASSPLSNEQIF.

Regarding this clonotype: Possible read error: a much larger clone is one base away. The CDR3 is CPSSEGTGTEAFF. CDR3 nucleotides: TGTCCCAGCAGTGAAGGAACAGGGACTGAAGCTTTCTTT. V gene TRBV6-1 combines with J gene TRBJ1-1; D may be TRBD1 (6 bases). Germline loops: CDR1 MNHNS, CDR2 SASEGT. This CDR3 has 13 amino acids.

The genes are TRBV6-2 or TRBV6-3 and TRBJ2-7, with D possibly being TRBD2 (6 bases). The germline V and J ends were trimmed by 7 bases and 2 bases, with 12 bases remaining between them. Germline V gene lookup returns CDR1 MNHEY and CDR2 SVGEGT. The CDR3 covers 13 residues. In DNA form, the CDR3 reads TGTGCCAGCAAGAAGTCGGGAGCCTACGAGCAGTACTTC. Protein: CASKKSGAYEQYF.

This clonotype was counted only a few times. The V call is TRBV14, the J call TRBJ2-1; 11 bases fit TRBD2. The CDR3 runs to 16 residues. Per germline, CDR1 SGHDN and CDR2 FVKESK. Trimming at V came to 4 bases and at J to 2 bases, leaving 4 bases not matched to a gene. The CDR3 here is CASSRLAGGTYNEQFF. The CDR3 DNA reads TGTGCCAGCAGCCGATTAGCGGGGGGGACCTACAATGAGCAGTTCTTC.

The rearrangement links TRBV24-1 to TRBJ2-1; 13 nucleotides line up with TRBD2. This CDR3 is built from 16 residues. Trimming at V came to 4 bases and at J to 2 bases, leaving 1 base not matched to a gene. The germline V gene encodes CDR1 KGHDR and CDR2 SFDVKD. Written as DNA, the CDR3 is TGTGCCACCAGTGAGGGACTAGCGGGGACCTACAATGAGCAGTTCTTC. Translating gives CATSEGLAGTYNEQFF.

Sample share makes this clonotype medium-sized. This rearrangement joins TRBV7-2 to TRBJ1-2; tentative D call: TRBD1 (6 bases). The CDR3 is 15 residues long. The germline V gene encodes CDR1 SGHTA and CDR2 FQGNSA. The ends were cut back, 2 bases at V and 0 bases at J, with 10 bases in the middle. The CDR3 DNA is TGTGCCAGCAGCTTAATGACAGGAGCTAACTATGGCTACACCTTC. This sequence encodes CASSLMTGANYGYTF.

This clonotype occurred a few times. The chain recombines TRBV2 with TRBJ1-5; D unresolved. This CDR3 has 15 amino acids. V dropped 3 bases and J dropped 3 bases, with 12 bases sitting between them. Per germline, CDR1 SNHLY and CDR2 FYNNEI. This CDR3 reads CASSESGSDNQPQHF. CDR3 DNA: TGTGCCAGCAGTGAGTCCGGGTCGGACAATCAGCCCCAGCATTTT.

This chain uses TRBV19 with TRBJ1-5; tentatively, D is TRBD1 (5 bases). There are 15 residues in the CDR3. Looked up from germline, CDR1 is LNHDA and CDR2 is SQIVND (reference sequence). Trimming removed 6 bases at V and 5 bases at J, with 17 bases between. The CDR3 bases are TGTGCCAGTAGGGACGGACAAGGGAGGGATCAGCCCCAGCATTTT. It yields the protein CASRDGQGRDQPQHF.

This clonotype was counted only a few times. The rearrangement links TRBV6-6 to TRBJ2-7; 11 nucleotides align to TRBD2. V lost 11 bases and J lost 2; bases outside the gene matches: 14. This CDR3 is 16 amino acids long. Germline assignment: CDR1 MNHNY and CDR2 SVGAGI (reference sequence). CDR3 bases: TGTGCCTCCGATGCCGGGACTAGCGGTTTTCCCTACGAGCAGTACTTC. This gives the protein CASDAGTSGFPYEQYF.

The chain links TRBV6-6 to TRBJ2-3; 7 nucleotides agree with TRBD2. The CDR3 extends over 15 amino acids. V shed 0 bases, J shed 5 bases, and the junction held 5 bases outside the gene matches. Germline CDR1 and CDR2: MNHNY and SVGAGI (reference sequence). Written as DNA, the CDR3 is TGTGCCAGCAGTTACTCGTCGGGGGAGGGAGATACGCAGTATTTT. This gives the protein CASSYSSGEGDTQYF.

The genes are TRBV7-3 and TRBJ2-1, with D maybe TRBD2 (6 bases). CDR1 SGHTA and CDR2 FQGTGA come from the germline V gene. CDR3 length: 12 amino acids. Trimming removed 4 bases from V and 9 bases from J, with 10 bases in between. The CDR3 loop is CASSSGTSEQFF. CDR3 sequence (DNA): TGTGCCAGCAGCTCAGGGACTTCTGAGCAGTTCTTC.

This clonotype has more than one count but fewer than ten. The chain combines TRBV20-1 with TRBJ2-7, with TRBD2 as a possible D gene (6 bases). The CDR3 sequence is 16 residues long. Trimming pared 1 base from V and 0 bases from J, leaving 16 bases between. Looked up from germline, CDR1 is DFQATT and CDR2 is SNEGSKA (reference sequence). The CDR3 reads CSARGISGLYSYEQYF. CDR3 bases: TGCAGTGCTAGAGGAATCTCGGGACTTTACTCCTACGAGCAGTACTTC.

The table lists this clonotype with a few counts. The chain uses TRBV20-1 and TRBJ1-6; D is perhaps TRBD1 (5 bases). The V gene lost 1 base and the J gene lost 4 bases, with 11 bases spanning the gap. The CDR3 extends over 15 amino acids. From germline, CDR1 is DFQATT and CDR2 SNEGSKA (reference sequence). The CDR3 sequence: CSARVSGGYNSPLHF. As DNA, the CDR3 is TGCAGTGCTAGAGTAAGTGGGGGGTATAATTCACCCCTCCACTTT.

The chain employs TRBV2 and TRBJ2-7; D is unclear. CDR3 size: 14 residues. Germline CDR1 reads SNHLY; CDR2 reads FYNNEI. The ends were cut back, 4 bases at V and 4 bases at J, with 14 bases in the middle. The CDR3 loop reads CASSVDLGLYEQYF. The CDR3 region has the DNA TGTGCCAGCAGTGTAGATTTGGGGTTGTACGAGCAGTACTTC.

This clonotype was picked up a small number of times. For the CDR3, the DNA is TGTGCCAGCAAACGAGGCCTCCAAGAGACCCAGTACTTC. Amino acid sequence: CASKRGLQETQYF. This sequence joins TRBV11-2 and TRBJ2-5; no definite D call. The length of the CDR3 is 13 residues. The germline V and J ends were trimmed by 7 bases and 1 base, with 10 bases remaining between them. Germline V gives CDR1 SGHAT, CDR2 FQNNGV. The full variable domain, with the rest looked up from reference TRBV11-2 and TRBJ2-5, is EAGVAQSPRYKIIEKRQSVAFWCNPISGHATLYWYQQILGQGPKLLIQFQNNGVVDDSQLPKDRFSAERLKGVDSTLKIQPAKLEDSAVYLCASKRGLQETQYFGPGTRLLVL.

This chain joins TRBV29-1 and TRBJ1-2; 7 bases align to TRBD1. The ends lost 7 bases at V and 2 bases at J; junction bases unmatched: 4. This CDR3 is built from 12 residues. Germline V lookup: CDR1 SQVTM, CDR2 ANQGSEA. The CDR3: CSAPGQNYGYTF. Here the CDR3 DNA reads TGCAGCGCACCGGGACAGAACTATGGCTACACCTTC.

The rearrangement joins TRBV5-4 to TRBJ2-3, with unresolved D. The ends were cut back, 4 bases at V and 5 bases at J, with 20 bases in the middle. The germline CDR1 and CDR2 sequences are SGHNT and YYREEE (reference sequence). The CDR3 runs to 16 residues. The CDR3 DNA reads as TGTGCCAGCAGCGTGCCAAGGTCCGCTCTGGGAGATACGCAGTATTTT. It specifies CASSVPRSALGDTQYF. Variable domain in full (rest from reference TRBV5-4 and TRBJ2-3): ETGVTQSPTHLIKTRGQQVTLRCSSQSGHNTVSWYQQALGQGPQFIFQYYREEENGRGNFPPRFSGLQFPNYSSELNVNALELDDSALYLCASSVPRSALGDTQYFGPGTRLTVL.

As concerns this clonotype: The germline gene is not matched at one end of the junction; a read error may be the cause. The rearrangement joins TRBV13 to TRBJ2-6, with a possible D match to TRBD2 (6 bases). This CDR3 comprises 18 residues. Germline V gene sequence: CDR1 PRHDT, CDR2 FYEKMQ (reference sequence). CDR3 in DNA: TGTGCCGGCAGCTTAGGAGGGTTCCGTATCTCTGGGGCCAACGTCCTGACTTTC. Translated: CAGSLGGFRISGANVLTF.

V is TRBV5-6 and J is TRBJ2-7, with 9 bases that match TRBD1. This CDR3 contains 15 residues. The germline CDR1 and CDR2 sequences are SGHDT and YYEEEE. V lost 4 bases and J lost 2; bases outside the gene matches: 7. The CDR3 coding sequence is TGTGCCAGCAGCGTCGGACAGGGGAACCCCTACGAGCAGTACTTC. As protein: CASSVGQGNPYEQYF.

This clonotype was seen a few times. The CDR3: CASSIDRGYTGELFF. CDR3 DNA sequence: TGCGCCAGCAGCATCGACAGGGGATACACCGGGGAGCTGTTTTTT. This chain connects TRBV5-1 to TRBJ2-2, with TRBD1 matching 8 bases. This CDR3 region has 15 residues. Unmatched junction bases numbered 5, after V lost 4 bases and J lost 3 bases. The germline gives CDR1 SGHRS, CDR2 YFSETQ.

Within the sample, this clonotype is medium-sized. The chain recombines TRBV19 with TRBJ2-6; D remains ambiguous. The V end lost 8 bases, the J end lost 0 bases, and 11 bases lay between the germline ends. Germline lookup yields CDR1 LNHDA and CDR2 SQIVND (reference sequence). The CDR3 is made up of 15 amino acids. The CDR3, as DNA: TGTGCCAGTCATCCTCCAATCTCTGGGGCCAACGTCCTGACTTTC. This translates into CASHPPISGANVLTF.

The CDR3 sequence is CAISSGQHTDTQYF. The CDR3 nucleotides read TGTGCCATCAGTTCGGGACAGCACACAGATACGCAGTATTTT. The genes are TRBV10-3 and TRBJ2-3, with TRBD1 matching 7 bases. From germline, CDR1 is ENHRY and CDR2 SYGVKD. The CDR3 loop spans 14 amino acids. J lost 2 bases, V lost 5 bases, and 4 bases had no gene match.

In this sample, this clonotype turned up a few times. This sequence joins TRBV29-1 and TRBJ2-2, with 7 bases aligning to TRBD1. This CDR3 contains 16 residues. CDR1 SQVTM and CDR2 ANQGSEA come from the germline V gene. The J segment lost 0 bases and the V segment lost 7 bases, leaving 11 bases of the junction unmatched. The CDR3 region is CSATRGQGANTGELFF. CDR3 coding DNA: TGCAGCGCCACAAGGGGGCAGGGGGCGAACACCGGGGAGCTGTTTTTT.

Remarks on this clonotype: A much more abundant neighbour one base away suggests this may be a read error. V and J are TRBV7-2 and TRBJ1-3, with D unresolved. This CDR3 is built from 13 residues. The germline V gene encodes CDR1 SGHTA and CDR2 FQGNSA. Here the CDR3 reads CASNSGSGNAIYF. In DNA form, the CDR3 reads TGTGCCAGTAATTCGGGCTCTGGAAACGCCATATATTTT.

This clonotype was seen many times. The V gene is TRBV7-8, the J gene TRBJ2-5; D is perhaps TRBD1 or TRBD2 (5 bases each). This CDR3 region has 13 residues. Germline V gene sequence: CDR1 SGHVS, CDR2 FQNEAQ. Trimming shortened V by 3 bases and J by 4 bases, and 9 bases separated the two germline ends. The CDR3 is CASSLGPGETQYF. CDR3 coding DNA: TGTGCCAGCAGCTTGGGACCGGGAGAGACCCAGTACTTC.